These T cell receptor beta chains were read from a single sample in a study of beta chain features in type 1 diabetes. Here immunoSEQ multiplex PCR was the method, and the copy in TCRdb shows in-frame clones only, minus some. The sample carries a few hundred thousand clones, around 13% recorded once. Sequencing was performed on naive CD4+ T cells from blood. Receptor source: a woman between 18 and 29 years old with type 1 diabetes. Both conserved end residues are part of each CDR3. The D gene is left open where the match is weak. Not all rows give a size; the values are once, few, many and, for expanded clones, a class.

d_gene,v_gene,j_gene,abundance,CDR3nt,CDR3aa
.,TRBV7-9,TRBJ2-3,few,TGTGCCAGCAGCCTCGGTGCTAGCCTTTCCCCAGATACGCAGTATTTT,CASSLGASLSPDTQYF
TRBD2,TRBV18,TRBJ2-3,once,TGTGCCAGCTCACCAGGGACTAGCGGGGGCACAGATACGCAGTATTTT,CASSPGTSGGTDTQYF
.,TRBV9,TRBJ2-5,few,TGTGCCAGCAGCGTAAATGGGGGGGCAGGGGAGACCCAGTACTTC,CASSVNGGAGETQYF
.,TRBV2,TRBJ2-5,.,TGTGCCAGCAGTCGTGACAGGATAGGTGAGACCCAGTACTTC,CASSRDRIGETQYF
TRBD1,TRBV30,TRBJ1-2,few,TGTGCCTGGAGTACAGGGGTAACGGGCTACACCTTC,CAWSTGVTGYTF
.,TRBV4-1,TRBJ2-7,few,TGCGCCAGCAGCCAAGAGAGCCAGGGGTGGTTCGAGCAGTACTTC,CASSQESQGWFEQYF
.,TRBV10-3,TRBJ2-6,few,TGTGCCATCAGGGCCCTAGGTGGTTTGAACTCTGGGGCCAACGTCCTGACTTTC,CAIRALGGLNSGANVLTF
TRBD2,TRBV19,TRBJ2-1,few,TGTGCCAGTAGTACCCAAACGGGACTAAGGAATGAGCAGTTCTTC,CASSTQTGLRNEQFF
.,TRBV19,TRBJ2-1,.,TGTGCCAGTAGTCAAGGGGCGCGTGGGGCGCAGTTCTTC,CASSQGARGAQFF
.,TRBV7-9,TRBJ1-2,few,TGTGCCAGCAGCTTAGCCGAGGCCAGTCTAGGCTACACCTTC,CASSLAEASLGYTF
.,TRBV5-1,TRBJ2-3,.,TGCGCCAGCAGCTTCTCGGGAACAGATACGCAGTATTTT,CASSFSGTDTQYF
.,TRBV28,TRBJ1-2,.,TGTGCCAGCAGTTTAGGACAGAACTATGGCTACACCTTC,CASSLGQNYGYTF
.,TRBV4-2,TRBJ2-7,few,TGTGCCAGCAGCCCAGGTCAGGGTCCTGACGAGCAGTACTTC,CASSPGQGPDEQYF
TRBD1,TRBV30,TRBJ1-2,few,TGTGCCGGGGGACAGGGCGATAATTATGGCTACACCTTC,CAGGQGDNYGYTF
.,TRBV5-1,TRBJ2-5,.,TGCGCCAGCAGCTTGGGCGACAGGCTAGGGGAGACCCAGTACTTC,CASSLGDRLGETQYF
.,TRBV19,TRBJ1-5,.,TGTGCCAGTAGTAAGGGGACATCCCAGCATCAGCCCCAGCATTTT,CASSKGTSQHQPQHF
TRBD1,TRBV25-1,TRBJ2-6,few,TGTGCCTCGACAGGGCCTGGGGCCAACGTCCTGACTTTC,CASTGPGANVLTF
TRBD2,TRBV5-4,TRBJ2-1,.,TGTGCCAGCAGCTTCGCGGGAGGTTACAATGAGCAGTTCTTC,CASSFAGGYNEQFF